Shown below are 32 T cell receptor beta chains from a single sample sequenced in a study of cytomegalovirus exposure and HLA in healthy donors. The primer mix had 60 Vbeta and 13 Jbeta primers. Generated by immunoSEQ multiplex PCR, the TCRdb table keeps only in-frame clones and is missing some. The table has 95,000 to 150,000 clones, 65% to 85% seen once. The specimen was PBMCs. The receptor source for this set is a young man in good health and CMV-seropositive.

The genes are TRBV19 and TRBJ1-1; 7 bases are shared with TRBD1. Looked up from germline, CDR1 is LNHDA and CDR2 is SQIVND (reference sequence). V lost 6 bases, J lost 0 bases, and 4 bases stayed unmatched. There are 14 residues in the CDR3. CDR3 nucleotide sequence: TGTGCCAGTAGCGTACAGGGGATGAACACTGAAGCTTTCTTT. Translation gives CASSVQGMNTEAFF.

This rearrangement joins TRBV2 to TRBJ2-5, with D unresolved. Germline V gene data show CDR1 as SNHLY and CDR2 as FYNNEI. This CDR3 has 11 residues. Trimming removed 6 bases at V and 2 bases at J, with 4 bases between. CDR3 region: CASRLQETQYF. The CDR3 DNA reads TGTGCCAGCAGGTTACAAGAGACCCAGTACTTC.

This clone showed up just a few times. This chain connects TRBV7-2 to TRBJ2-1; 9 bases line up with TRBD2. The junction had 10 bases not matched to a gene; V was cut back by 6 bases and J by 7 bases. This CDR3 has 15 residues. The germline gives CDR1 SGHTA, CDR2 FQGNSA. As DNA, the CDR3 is TGTGCCAGCAGGGGAAGCGGGAGGTCTCTTAATGAGCAGTTCTTC. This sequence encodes CASRGSGRSLNEQFF.

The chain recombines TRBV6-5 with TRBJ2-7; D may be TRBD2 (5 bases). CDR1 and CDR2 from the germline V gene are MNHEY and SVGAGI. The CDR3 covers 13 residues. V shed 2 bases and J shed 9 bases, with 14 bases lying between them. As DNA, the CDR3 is TGTGCCAGCAGTTACCGGCCGGAGGTAGGGCAGTACTTC. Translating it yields CASSYRPEVGQYF.

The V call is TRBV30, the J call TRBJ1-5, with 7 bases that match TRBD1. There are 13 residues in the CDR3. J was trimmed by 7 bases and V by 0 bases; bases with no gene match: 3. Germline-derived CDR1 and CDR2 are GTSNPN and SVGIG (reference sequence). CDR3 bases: TGTGCCTGGAGTGTGACAGGGCGGCAGCCCCAGCATTTT. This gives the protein CAWSVTGRQPQHF.

The CDR3 DNA is TGTGCCAGCAGTTGGGACAGGGGAGCTTCGAACACTGAAGCTTTCTTT. It is translated as CASSWDRGASNTEAFF. The genes are TRBV6-6 and TRBJ1-1, with 10 bases fitting TRBD1. The CDR3 loop spans 16 amino acids. With 4 bases clipped from V and 1 base from J, the junction kept 6 bases outside the gene matches. The germline V gene has CDR1 MNHNY and CDR2 SVGAGI (reference sequence).

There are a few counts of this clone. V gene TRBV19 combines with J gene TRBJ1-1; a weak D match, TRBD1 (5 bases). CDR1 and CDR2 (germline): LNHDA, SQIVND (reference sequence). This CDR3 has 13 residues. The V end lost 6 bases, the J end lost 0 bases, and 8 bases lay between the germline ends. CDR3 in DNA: TGTGCCAGTAGAGTAGGGGTGAACACTGAAGCTTTCTTT. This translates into CASRVGVNTEAFF.

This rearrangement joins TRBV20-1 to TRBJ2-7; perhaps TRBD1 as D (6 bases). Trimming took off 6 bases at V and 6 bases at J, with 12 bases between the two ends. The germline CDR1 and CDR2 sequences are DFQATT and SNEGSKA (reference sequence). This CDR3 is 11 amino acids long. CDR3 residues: CSALVGAEQYF. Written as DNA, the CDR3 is TGCAGTGCCCTCGTGGGGGCCGAGCAGTACTTC.

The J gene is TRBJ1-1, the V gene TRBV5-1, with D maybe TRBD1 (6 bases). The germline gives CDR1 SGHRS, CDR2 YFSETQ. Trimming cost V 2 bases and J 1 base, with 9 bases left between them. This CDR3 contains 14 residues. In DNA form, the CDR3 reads TGCGCCAGCAGCTTACAGGGAGCGAACACTGAAGCTTTCTTT. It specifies CASSLQGANTEAFF.

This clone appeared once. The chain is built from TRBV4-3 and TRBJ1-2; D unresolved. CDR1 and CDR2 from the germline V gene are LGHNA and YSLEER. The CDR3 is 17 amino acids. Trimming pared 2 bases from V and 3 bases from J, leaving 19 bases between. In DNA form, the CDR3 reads TGCGCCAGCAGCCAAAACTCCATCGGGGTGTCCTACTATGGCTACACCTTC. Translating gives CASSQNSIGVSYYGYTF.

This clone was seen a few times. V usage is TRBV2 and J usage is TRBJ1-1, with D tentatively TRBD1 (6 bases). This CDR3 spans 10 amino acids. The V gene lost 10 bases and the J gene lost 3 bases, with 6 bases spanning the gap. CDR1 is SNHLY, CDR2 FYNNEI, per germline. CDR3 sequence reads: CATGDTEAFF. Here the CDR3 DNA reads TGTGCCACAGGGGACACTGAAGCTTTCTTT.

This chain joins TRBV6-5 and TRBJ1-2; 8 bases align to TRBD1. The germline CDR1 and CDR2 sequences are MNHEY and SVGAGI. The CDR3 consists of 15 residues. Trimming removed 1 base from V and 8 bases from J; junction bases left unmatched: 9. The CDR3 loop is CASSYYPGQGGGYTF. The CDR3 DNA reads TGTGCCAGCAGTTACTATCCCGGACAGGGTGGCGGCTACACCTTC.

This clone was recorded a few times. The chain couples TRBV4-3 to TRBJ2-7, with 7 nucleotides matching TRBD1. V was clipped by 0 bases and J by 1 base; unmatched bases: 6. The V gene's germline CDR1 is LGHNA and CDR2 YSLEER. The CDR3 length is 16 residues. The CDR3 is CASSQDVGQASYEQYF. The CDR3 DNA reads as TGCGCCAGCAGCCAAGATGTTGGACAGGCATCCTACGAGCAGTACTTC.

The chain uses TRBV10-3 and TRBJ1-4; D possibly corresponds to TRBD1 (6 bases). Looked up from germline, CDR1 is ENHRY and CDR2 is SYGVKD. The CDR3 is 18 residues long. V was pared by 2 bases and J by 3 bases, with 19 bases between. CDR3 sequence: CAISEGSVAGESNEKLFF. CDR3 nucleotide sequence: TGTGCCATCAGTGAGGGGTCCGTCGCAGGGGAATCTAATGAAAAACTGTTTTTT.

CDR3 sequence: CASSYSGANVLTF. The CDR3, as DNA: TGCGCCAGCAGCTACTCTGGGGCCAACGTCCTGACTTTC. This sequence joins TRBV4-3 and TRBJ2-6; no definite D call. The length of the CDR3 is 13 residues. Germline CDR1 reads LGHNA; CDR2 reads YSLEER. Trimming took 5 bases from V and 0 from J, leaving 2 bases between them.

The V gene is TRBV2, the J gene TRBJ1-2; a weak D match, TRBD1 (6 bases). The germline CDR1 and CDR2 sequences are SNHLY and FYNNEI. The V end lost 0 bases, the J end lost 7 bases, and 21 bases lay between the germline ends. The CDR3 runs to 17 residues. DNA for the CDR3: TGTGCCAGCAGTGAAGCCGGAGTTCTTGACAGGTCTGGTGGCTACACCTTC. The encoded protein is CASSEAGVLDRSGGYTF.

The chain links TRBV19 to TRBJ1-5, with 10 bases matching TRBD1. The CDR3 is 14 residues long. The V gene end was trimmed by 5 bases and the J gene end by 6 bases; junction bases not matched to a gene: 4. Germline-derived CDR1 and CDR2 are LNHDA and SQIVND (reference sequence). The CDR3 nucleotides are TGTGCCAGTAGTGGGGGACAGGGGAGTCAGCCCCAGCATTTT. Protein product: CASSGGQGSQPQHF. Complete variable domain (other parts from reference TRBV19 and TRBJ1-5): DGGITQSPKYLFRKEGQNVTLSCEQNLNHDAMYWYRQDPGQGLRLIYYSQIVNDFQKGDIAEGYSVSREKKESFPLTVTSAQKNPTAFYLCASSGGQGSQPQHFGDGTRLSIL.

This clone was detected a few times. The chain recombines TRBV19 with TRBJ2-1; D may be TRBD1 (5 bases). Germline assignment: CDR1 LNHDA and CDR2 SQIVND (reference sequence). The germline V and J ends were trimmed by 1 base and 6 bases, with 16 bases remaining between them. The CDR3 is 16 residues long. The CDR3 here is CASSIVLPGYGNEQFF. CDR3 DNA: TGTGCCAGTAGTATAGTTCTCCCAGGGTACGGCAATGAGCAGTTCTTC.

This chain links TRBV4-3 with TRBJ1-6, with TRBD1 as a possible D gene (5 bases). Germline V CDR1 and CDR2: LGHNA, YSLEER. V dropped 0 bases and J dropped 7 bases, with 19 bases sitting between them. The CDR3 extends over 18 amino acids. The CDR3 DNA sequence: TGCGCCAGCAGCCAAGAAGCCACTGGGACGGGAGAGAATTCACCCCTCCACTTT. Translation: CASSQEATGTGENSPLHF.

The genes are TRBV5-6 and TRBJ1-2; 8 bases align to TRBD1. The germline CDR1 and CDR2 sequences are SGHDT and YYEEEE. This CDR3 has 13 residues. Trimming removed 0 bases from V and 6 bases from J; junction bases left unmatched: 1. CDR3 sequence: CASSLVQGDGYTF. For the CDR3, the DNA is TGTGCCAGCAGCTTGGTACAGGGGGATGGCTACACCTTC.

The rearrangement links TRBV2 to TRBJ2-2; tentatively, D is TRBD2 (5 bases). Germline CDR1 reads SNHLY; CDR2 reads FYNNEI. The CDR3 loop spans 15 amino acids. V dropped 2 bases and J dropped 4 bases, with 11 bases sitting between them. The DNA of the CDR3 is TGTGCCAGCAGTGAAAATCCTAGCAGCACCGGGGAGCTGTTTTTT. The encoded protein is CASSENPSSTGELFF.

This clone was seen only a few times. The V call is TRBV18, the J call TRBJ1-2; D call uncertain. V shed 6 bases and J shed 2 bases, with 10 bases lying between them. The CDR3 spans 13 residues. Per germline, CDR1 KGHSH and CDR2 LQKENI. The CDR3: CASSYPGNYGYTF. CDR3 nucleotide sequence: TGTGCCAGCTCGTACCCGGGGAACTATGGCTACACCTTC.

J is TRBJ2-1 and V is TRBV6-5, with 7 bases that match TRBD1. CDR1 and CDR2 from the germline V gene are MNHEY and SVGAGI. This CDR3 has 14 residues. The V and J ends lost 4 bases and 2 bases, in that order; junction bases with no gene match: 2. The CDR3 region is CASSSGQTYNEQFF. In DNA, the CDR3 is TGTGCCAGCAGTTCGGGACAGACCTACAATGAGCAGTTCTTC.

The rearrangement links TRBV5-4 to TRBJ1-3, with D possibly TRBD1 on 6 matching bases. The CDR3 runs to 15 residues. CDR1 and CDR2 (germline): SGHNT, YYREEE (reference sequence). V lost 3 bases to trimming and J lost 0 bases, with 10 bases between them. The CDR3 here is CASSSQGFSGNTIYF. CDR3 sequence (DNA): TGTGCCAGCAGCTCACAGGGTTTCTCTGGAAACACCATATATTTT.

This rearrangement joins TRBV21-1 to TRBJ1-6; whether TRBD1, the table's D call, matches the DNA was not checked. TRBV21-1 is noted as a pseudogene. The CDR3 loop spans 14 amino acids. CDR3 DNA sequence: TGTGCCAGCAGCAAGTTTTGGGCTAATTCACCCCTCCACTTT. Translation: CASSKFWANSPLHF.

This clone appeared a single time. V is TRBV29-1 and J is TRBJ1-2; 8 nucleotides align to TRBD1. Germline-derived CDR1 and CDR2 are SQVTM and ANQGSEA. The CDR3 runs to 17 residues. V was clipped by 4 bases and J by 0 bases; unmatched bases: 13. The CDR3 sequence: CSVVDWGRGPANYGYTF. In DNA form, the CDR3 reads TGCAGCGTTGTTGACTGGGGCAGGGGGCCAGCTAACTATGGCTACACCTTC.

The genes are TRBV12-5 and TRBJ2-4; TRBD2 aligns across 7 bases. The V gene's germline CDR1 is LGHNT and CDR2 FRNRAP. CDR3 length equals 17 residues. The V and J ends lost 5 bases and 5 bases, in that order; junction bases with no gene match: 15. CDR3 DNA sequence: TGTGCTAGTGGTCCGGCTAGTCGGGGGGACCTAGAAAACATTCAGTACTTC. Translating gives CASGPASRGDLENIQYF.

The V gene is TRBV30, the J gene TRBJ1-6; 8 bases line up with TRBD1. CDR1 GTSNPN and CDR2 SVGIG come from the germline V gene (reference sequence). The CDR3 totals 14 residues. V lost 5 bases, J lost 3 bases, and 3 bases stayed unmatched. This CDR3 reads CAWLDRDYNSPLHF. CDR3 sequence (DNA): TGTGCCTGGTTGGACAGGGACTATAATTCACCCCTCCACTTT.

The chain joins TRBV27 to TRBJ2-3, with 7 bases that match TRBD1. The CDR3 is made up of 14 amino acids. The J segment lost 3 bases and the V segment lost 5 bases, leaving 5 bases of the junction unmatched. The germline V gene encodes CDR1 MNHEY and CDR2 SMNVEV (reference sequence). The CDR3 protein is CASSLGGFTDTQYF. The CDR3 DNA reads TGTGCCAGCAGTCTAGGGGGCTTTACAGATACGCAGTATTTT.

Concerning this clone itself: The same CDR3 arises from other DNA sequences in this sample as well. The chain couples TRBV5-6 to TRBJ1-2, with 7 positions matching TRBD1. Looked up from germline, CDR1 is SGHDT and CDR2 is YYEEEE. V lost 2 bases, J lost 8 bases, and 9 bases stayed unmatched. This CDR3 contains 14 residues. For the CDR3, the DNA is TGTGCCAGCAGCTTTAGAGACAGGGCAGGAGGCTACACCTTC. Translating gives CASSFRDRAGGYTF. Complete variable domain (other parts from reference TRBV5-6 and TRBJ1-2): DAGVTQSPTHLIKTRGQQVTLRCSPKSGHDTVSWYQQALGQGPQFIFQYYEEEERQRGNFPDRFSGHQFPNYSSELNVNALLLGDSALYLCASSFRDRAGGYTFGSGTRLTVV.

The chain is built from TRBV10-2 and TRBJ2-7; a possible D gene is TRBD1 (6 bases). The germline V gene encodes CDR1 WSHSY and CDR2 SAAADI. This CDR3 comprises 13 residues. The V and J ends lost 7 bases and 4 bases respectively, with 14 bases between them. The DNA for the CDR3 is TGCGCCAGCACGATGGACAGATCGTACGAGCAGTACTTC. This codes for CASTMDRSYEQYF.

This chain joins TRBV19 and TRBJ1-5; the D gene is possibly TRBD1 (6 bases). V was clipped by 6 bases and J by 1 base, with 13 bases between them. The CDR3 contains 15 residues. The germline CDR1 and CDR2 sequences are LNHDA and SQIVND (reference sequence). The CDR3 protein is CASSTPDRSNQPQHF. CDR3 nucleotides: TGTGCCAGTAGCACACCGGACAGAAGCAATCAGCCCCAGCATTTT.